This paragraph reports one T cell receptor (beta chain). CDR1 KGHSH and CDR2 LQKENI come from the germline V gene. The length of the CDR3 is 13 residues. Trimming cost V 3 bases and J 1 base; bases outside gene matches: 0. TCRdb's copy holds only in-frame clones and misses some; the assay was immunoSEQ multiplex PCR. The sample has roughly 110,000 clones, roughly 88% seen once. The entry originates in a study of T cell responses to AZD1222 COVID-19 vaccine. The wider study: Second-dose intervals near 4 or 12 weeks were combined.

The sequencing used peripheral blood, collected on day 0 of AZD1222 vaccination. This chain connects TRBV18 to TRBJ2-7, with 7 nucleotides matching TRBD2. The receptor comes from an adult in good health. This CDR3 is CASSPSGSYEQYF. The CDR3 coding sequence is TGTGCCAGCTCACCTAGCGGGTCCTACGAGCAGTACTTC.